Described below is a single T cell receptor (beta chain) sequence and its context. The CDR3 length is 12 residues. Trimming removed 6 bases from V and 7 bases from J, with 10 bases in between. CDR1 is MDHEN, CDR2 SYDVKM, per germline. The data were taken from a study of tumor-infiltrating lymphocytes in primary liver carcinoma. Study overall: Samples had roughly 3.65 to 7.5 million productive TCRbeta reads, comparable between tissue types.

Co-extracting RNA and DNA was done with about 20-34 mg of unsorted bulk tissue as input. Over 80% of the cells in every tumor sample were viable tumor cells. The authors made TCR beta cDNA from about 500 ng total RNA with a constant-region primer. ARM-PCR, slightly modified, supplied the TCR beta libraries through three nested multiplex PCR rounds. TRBV1-TRBV30 forward and Cbeta reverse primers drove the first two approximately 11-cycle rounds. Each CDR3 protein is one row after TCRdb ran MiXCR on the multiplex PCR reads. The table lists tens of thousands of distinct CDR3 sequences, around 77% of them singletons.

The sample taken for sequencing was liver tumor tissue from sampling region 5. The sample's subset: tumor region T5, tumor centre. The sequence was obtained from a man aged 35 to 55 with primary liver carcinoma and hepatitis B virus infection. This chain uses TRBV28 with TRBJ1-5, with a tentative D call TRBD1 (5 bases). CDR3 sequence: CASSVRGQPQHF. CDR3 sequence (DNA): TGTGCCAGCAGCGTAAGGGGACAGCCCCAGCATTTT.